Listed below are T cell receptor beta chains from one sample, sequenced in a study of beta chain features in type 1 diabetes. Only in-frame clones appear in the TCRdb table, and some are missing; sequencing was by immunoSEQ multiplex PCR. Among about 140,000 clones listed, more than 9% were seen once. Sequenced input: naive CD4+ T cells from blood. The receptor source for this set is a man aged 18-30 years in good health. CDR3s include the opening cysteine and the closing phenylalanine or tryptophan. A D gene is named only where the DNA matches it firmly. Clone size is given for some rows only: seen once, a few or many times, or a class if the clone is expanded.

CDR3aa,CDR3nt,abundance,v_gene,d_gene,j_gene
CASSQDYRGGETQYF,TGCGCCAGCAGCCAAGATTACAGGGGTGGAGAGACCCAGTACTTC,few,TRBV7-2,TRBD1,TRBJ2-5
CASSQDRQVVDSPLHF,TGCGCCAGCAGCCAAGATCGGCAGGTCGTCGATTCACCCCTCCACTTT,-,TRBV4-3,-,TRBJ1-6
CASSLYQGTEKLFF,TGTGCCAGCAGTTTGTATCAGGGAACTGAAAAACTGTTTTTT,few,TRBV27,-,TRBJ1-4
CATEQNPQETQYF,TGTGCCACCGAACAGAATCCCCAAGAGACCCAGTACTTC,-,TRBV28,-,TRBJ2-5
CASSPPITPGTGPNTIYF,TGTGCCAGCAGCCCCCCTATCACCCCCGGGACAGGGCCCAACACCATATATTTT,-,TRBV7-9,TRBD1,TRBJ1-3
CASSFGQDNSPLHF,TGCGCCAGCAGCTTTGGGCAGGATAATTCACCCCTCCACTTT,-,TRBV5-1,-,TRBJ1-6
CATKWTGGWQPQHF,TGTGCCACTAAATGGACAGGGGGTTGGCAGCCCCAGCATTTT,few,TRBV5-8,TRBD1,TRBJ1-5
CASSELAGAGELFF,TGTGCCAGCAGCGAACTAGCGGGGGCTGGGGAGCTGTTTTTT,-,TRBV7-3,TRBD2,TRBJ2-2
CASSSRQGAGGTEAFF,TGCGCCAGCAGCTCAAGACAGGGGGCGGGCGGCACTGAAGCTTTCTTT,few,TRBV5-1,TRBD1,TRBJ1-1
CASSLERELPYEQYF,TGTGCCAGCAGCTTAGAGCGGGAGCTACCTTACGAGCAGTACTTC,-,TRBV7-2,TRBD2,TRBJ2-7
CASSHPGQGGGSNQPQHF,TGTGCCAGCAGCCATCCCGGGCAGGGCGGGGGTAGCAATCAGCCCCAGCATTTT,few,TRBV4-2,-,TRBJ1-5
CASSPVAGEQYF,TGTGCCAGCAGCCCCGTGGCGGGGGAGCAGTACTTC,many,TRBV13,-,TRBJ2-7
CASSSRGYEQYF,TGTGCCAGCAGTTCCAGGGGTTACGAGCAGTACTTC,few,TRBV6-1,-,TRBJ2-7
CASTSSGTGYNSPLHF,TGTGCCAGCACCTCCTCCGGGACAGGGTATAATTCACCCCTCCACTTT,few,TRBV28,TRBD1,TRBJ1-6
CASSRNGAYYGYTF,TGTGCCAGCAGCCGGAATGGGGCGTACTATGGCTACACCTTC,few,TRBV7-9,-,TRBJ1-2
CASSQGQGASYEQYF,TGCGCCAGCAGCCAGGGACAGGGGGCATCCTACGAGCAGTACTTC,few,TRBV5-1,TRBD1,TRBJ2-7
CASSSLAGGRYNEQFF,TGTGCCAGCAGCTCCCTAGCGGGGGGCCGGTACAATGAGCAGTTCTTC,few,TRBV7-2,TRBD2,TRBJ2-1
CASSHQGLFF,TGTGCCAGTAGTCACCAGGGGCTGTTTTTT,few,TRBV19,-,TRBJ1-4
CATSDRDQPQHF,TGTGCCACATCGGACAGGGATCAGCCCCAGCATTTT,-,TRBV19,TRBD1,TRBJ1-5
CASSPLKTGGADTQYF,TGTGCCAGCTCACCACTTAAGACAGGGGGCGCGGATACGCAGTATTTT,-,TRBV18,TRBD1,TRBJ2-3
CASSSGLAPDTQYF,TGTGCCAGCAGCTCAGGACTAGCGCCAGATACGCAGTATTTT,few,TRBV5-4,TRBD2,TRBJ2-3
CASSLSSWRPGNTIYF,TGTGCCAGCAGCTTATCCTCTTGGCGGCCCGGAAACACCATATATTTT,-,TRBV13,-,TRBJ1-3
CASSDSTGIYGYTF,TGTGCCAGCAGCGATAGTACAGGGATCTATGGCTACACCTTC,-,TRBV9,-,TRBJ1-2
CASSPGASTNTGELFF,TGTGCCAGCTCACCGGGGGCCTCCACGAACACCGGGGAGCTGTTTTTT,few,TRBV18,-,TRBJ2-2
CAWSLLAGVNEQFF,TGTGCCTGGAGTCTTCTAGCGGGGGTGAATGAGCAGTTCTTC,-,TRBV30,TRBD2,TRBJ2-1
CASSLLAGANTGELFF,TGTGCCAGCAGCCTACTAGCGGGGGCGAACACCGGGGAGCTGTTTTTT,few,TRBV5-4,TRBD2,TRBJ2-2
CASSDRQSQETQYF,TGTGCCAGCAGCGATCGACAGAGCCAAGAGACCCAGTACTTC,few,TRBV5-4,-,TRBJ2-5
CASSPRVGEKLFF,TGCGCCAGCAGCCCTAGAGTCGGCGAAAAACTGTTTTTT,few,TRBV5-1,-,TRBJ1-4
CSVDTDRVYEQFF,TGCAGCGTCGATACGGACAGGGTCTATGAGCAGTTCTTC,many,TRBV29-1,TRBD1,TRBJ2-1
CASGDRGPNEQYF,TGCGCCAGCGGGGACAGGGGGCCCAACGAGCAGTACTTC,-,TRBV5-1,TRBD1,TRBJ2-7
CATSRGGQGGHEKLFF,TGTGCCACCAGCAGAGGTGGGCAAGGGGGCCATGAAAAACTGTTTTTT,few,TRBV15,TRBD1,TRBJ1-4
CASSPNPGNTGELFF,TGCGCCAGCAGCCCCAACCCGGGGAACACCGGGGAGCTGTTTTTT,-,TRBV5-1,-,TRBJ2-2
CASSLTGGNQPQHF,TGCGCCAGCAGCCTTACAGGGGGCAATCAGCCCCAGCATTTT,few,TRBV5-1,TRBD1,TRBJ1-5
CASSTQETQYF,TGTGCCAGCAGCACACAAGAGACCCAGTACTTC,many,TRBV5-6,-,TRBJ2-5
CASSPDGAGGRGEQFF,TGTGCCAGCAGCCCCGACGGCGCGGGGGGGCGGGGTGAGCAGTTCTTC,few,TRBV7-3,TRBD2,TRBJ2-1
CASSVGGSGRQETQYF,TGTGCCAGCAGCGTAGGTGGTAGCGGGCGCCAAGAGACCCAGTACTTC,few,TRBV9,TRBD2,TRBJ2-5
CASSLSGTTYNEQFF,TGTGCCAGCAGCTTGTCAGGGACAACCTACAATGAGCAGTTCTTC,-,TRBV5-4,-,TRBJ2-1
CASSQSGGSGGLSSYEQYF,TGTGCCAGCAGCCAAAGTGGGGGAAGCGGGGGGCTCAGCTCCTACGAGCAGTACTTC,few,TRBV14,TRBD2,TRBJ2-7
CASSLAGGGGNEQFF,TGTGCCAGCAGCTTGGCTGGAGGGGGGGGAAATGAGCAGTTCTTC,-,TRBV5-4,-,TRBJ2-1
CAWSPVIGGNSPLHF,TGTGCCTGGAGTCCTGTAATCGGGGGTAATTCACCCCTCCACTTT,-,TRBV30,-,TRBJ1-6
CASSPRGSDTQYF,TGTGCCAGCTCACCGCGGGGGTCAGATACGCAGTATTTT,few,TRBV18,TRBD2,TRBJ2-3
CASSDVGQENTEAFF,TGTGCCAGCAGTGACGTCGGACAGGAGAACACTGAAGCTTTCTTT,-,TRBV6-1,TRBD1,TRBJ1-1
CASSDRGNTGELFF,TGCGCCAGCAGCGACAGGGGGAACACCGGGGAGCTGTTTTTT,few,TRBV4-3,TRBD1,TRBJ2-2
CASSLGAPQANYGYTF,TGTGCCAGCAGCTTGGGGGCACCCCAGGCAAACTATGGCTACACCTTC,-,TRBV7-2,-,TRBJ1-2
CASSLGFAQGHKETQYF,TGTGCCAGCAGCTTAGGATTTGCGCAGGGACATAAAGAGACCCAGTACTTC,-,TRBV7-9,-,TRBJ2-5
CASSSPERGRYEQYF,TGTGCCAGCAGCTCCCCAGAGCGGGGACGCTACGAGCAGTACTTC,few,TRBV7-2,TRBD2,TRBJ2-7
CASSLAGRGQISGANVLTF,TGCGCCAGCAGCTTGGCCGGGCGGGGGCAGATCTCTGGGGCCAACGTCCTGACTTTC,-,TRBV5-1,-,TRBJ2-6
CASSLAGGTDTQYF,TGTGCCAGCAGCTTAGCTGGGGGGACAGATACGCAGTATTTT,few,TRBV11-2,-,TRBJ2-3
CASSPYRGYEQYF,TGTGCCAGCAGCCCTTACAGGGGCTACGAGCAGTACTTC,few,TRBV7-3,TRBD1,TRBJ2-7
CASSSRVLSEQYF,TGTGCCAGTAGTTCCCGGGTCCTTTCCGAGCAGTACTTC,-,TRBV19,-,TRBJ2-7
CASSLDQGDGYTF,TGTGCCAGCAGCTTAGATCAGGGGGACGGCTACACCTTC,-,TRBV7-2,TRBD1,TRBJ1-2
CASSSLAGAYEQYF,TGTGCCAGCAGCTCACTAGCGGGGGCCTACGAGCAGTACTTC,-,TRBV7-8,TRBD2,TRBJ2-7